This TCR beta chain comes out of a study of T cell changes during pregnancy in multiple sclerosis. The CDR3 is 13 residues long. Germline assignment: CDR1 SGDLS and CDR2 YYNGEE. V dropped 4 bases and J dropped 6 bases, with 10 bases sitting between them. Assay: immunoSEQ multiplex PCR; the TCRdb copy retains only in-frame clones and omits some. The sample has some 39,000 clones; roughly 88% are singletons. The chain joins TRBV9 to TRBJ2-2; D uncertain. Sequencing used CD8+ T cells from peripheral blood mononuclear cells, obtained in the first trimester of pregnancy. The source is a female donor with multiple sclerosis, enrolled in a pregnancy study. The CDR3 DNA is TGTGCCAGCAGCTCCCTAGATTCCGGGGAGCTGTTTTTT. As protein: CASSSLDSGELFF.